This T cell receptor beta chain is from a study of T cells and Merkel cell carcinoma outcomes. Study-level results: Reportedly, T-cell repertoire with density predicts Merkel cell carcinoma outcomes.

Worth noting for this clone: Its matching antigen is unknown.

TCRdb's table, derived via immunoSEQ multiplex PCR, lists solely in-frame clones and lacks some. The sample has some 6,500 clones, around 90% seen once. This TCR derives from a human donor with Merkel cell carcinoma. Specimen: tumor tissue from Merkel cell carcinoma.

The CDR3 DNA reads TGTGCCAGCAGGGAGACAGGCGCCTCCTACGAGCAGTACTTC. This translates into CASRETGASYEQYF. The chain recombines TRBV6-6 with TRBJ2-7; maybe TRBD1 (6 bases). The CDR3 spans 14 residues. The germline CDR1 and CDR2 sequences are MNHNY and SVGAGI (reference sequence). Trimming shortened V by 6 bases and J by 0 bases, and 12 bases separated the two germline ends.